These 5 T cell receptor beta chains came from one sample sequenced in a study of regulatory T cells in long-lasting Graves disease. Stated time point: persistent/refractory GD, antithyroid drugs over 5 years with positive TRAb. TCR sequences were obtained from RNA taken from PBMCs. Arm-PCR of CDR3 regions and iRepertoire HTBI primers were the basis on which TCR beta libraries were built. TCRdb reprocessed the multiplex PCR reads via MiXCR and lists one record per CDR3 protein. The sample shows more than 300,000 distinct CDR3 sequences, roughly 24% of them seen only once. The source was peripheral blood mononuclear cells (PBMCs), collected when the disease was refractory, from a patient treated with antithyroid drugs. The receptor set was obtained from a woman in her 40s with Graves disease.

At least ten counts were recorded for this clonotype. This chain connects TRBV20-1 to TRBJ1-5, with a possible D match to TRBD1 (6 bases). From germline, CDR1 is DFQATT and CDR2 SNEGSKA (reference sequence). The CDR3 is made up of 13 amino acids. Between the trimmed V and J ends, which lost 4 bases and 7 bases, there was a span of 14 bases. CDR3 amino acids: CSATGQPRQPQHF. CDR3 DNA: TGCAGTGCTACCGGACAGCCTCGACAGCCCCAGCATTTT.

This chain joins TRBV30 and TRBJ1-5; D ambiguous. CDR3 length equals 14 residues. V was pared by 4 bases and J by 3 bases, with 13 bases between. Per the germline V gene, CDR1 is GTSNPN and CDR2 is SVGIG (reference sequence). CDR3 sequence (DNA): TGTGCCTGGAACTATTCTCCCCTCAATCAGCCCCAGCATTTT. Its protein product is CAWNYSPLNQPQHF.

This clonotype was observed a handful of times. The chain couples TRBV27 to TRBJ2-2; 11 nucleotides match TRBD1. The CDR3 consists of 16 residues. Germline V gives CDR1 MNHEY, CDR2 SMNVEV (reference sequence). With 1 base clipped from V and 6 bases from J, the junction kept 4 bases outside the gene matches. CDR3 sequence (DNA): TGTGCCAGCAGTTTATTACTGGACAGGGGGCCCGGGGAGCTGTTTTTT. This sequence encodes CASSLLLDRGPGELFF.

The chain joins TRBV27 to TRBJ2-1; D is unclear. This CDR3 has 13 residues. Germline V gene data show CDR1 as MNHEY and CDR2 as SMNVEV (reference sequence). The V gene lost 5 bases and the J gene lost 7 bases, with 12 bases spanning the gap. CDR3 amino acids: CASSHTGFNEQFF. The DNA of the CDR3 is TGTGCCAGCAGTCACACTGGTTTTAATGAGCAGTTCTTC.

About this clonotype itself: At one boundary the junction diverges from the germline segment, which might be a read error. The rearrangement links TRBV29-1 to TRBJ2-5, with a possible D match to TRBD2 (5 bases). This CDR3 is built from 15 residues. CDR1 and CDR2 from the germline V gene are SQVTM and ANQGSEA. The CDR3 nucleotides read TGCAGCGTTGAAAATGTTTTTGGGCCCGGGGAGACCCAGTGCTTC. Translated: CSVENVFGPGETQCF.